A selection of T cell receptor beta chains follows, all from one sample in a study of T cells in Graves' hyperthyroidism and ophthalmopathy. TCRdb reprocessed the multiplex PCR reads via MiXCR and lists one record per CDR3 protein. The sample shows about 360,000 distinct CDR3 sequences, approximately 13% of them seen only once. The sample was blood. All receptors come from a woman between 18 and 29 years old with Graves' hyperthyroidism. Each CDR3 is given with its conserved first and last residue. Each record gives: clone size, J gene, D gene, V gene, CDR3 protein, CDR3 DNA. A D gene is named only where the DNA matches it firmly. Some rows mark clone size as missing; the rest say once, few, many or name a class of expanded clone.

many	TRBJ2-7	NA	TRBV19	CASSRGHSIYEQYF	TGTGCCAGTAGTAGGGGACACTCGATCTACGAGCAGTACTTC
NA	TRBJ1-6	TRBD1	TRBV28	CASSFRDRPNSPLHF	TGTGCCAGCAGTTTCAGGGACAGGCCCAATTCACCCCTCCACTTT
many	TRBJ2-2	TRBD1	TRBV24-1	CATRGQGVETGELFF	TGTGCCACCAGAGGACAGGGGGTTGAAACCGGGGAGCTGTTTTTT
many	TRBJ1-2	NA	TRBV28	CASSLVRLYGYTF	TGTGCCAGCAGTCTCGTACGCCTCTATGGCTACACCTTC
many	TRBJ1-2	NA	TRBV5-8	CASSFSAGYTF	TGTGCCAGCAGCTTTTCTGCTGGCTACACCTTC
many	TRBJ1-1	NA	TRBV20-1	CSARFGERGTEAFF	TGCAGTGCTAGGTTTGGAGAAAGGGGCACTGAAGCTTTCTTT
few	TRBJ2-3	TRBD1	TRBV9	CASSTRQGTGTDTQYF	TGTGCCAGCAGCACCAGACAGGGTACGGGCACAGATACGCAGTATTTT
NA	TRBJ2-2	NA	TRBV19	CASGFRVPGELFF	TGTGCCAGTGGATTTAGGGTCCCCGGGGAGCTGTTTTTT
many	TRBJ2-5	NA	TRBV28	CASSPLGEETQYF	TGTGCCAGCAGTCCCCTTGGGGAGGAGACCCAGTACTTC
NA	TRBJ2-5	NA	TRBV20-1	CRTGDFKGQYF	TGCAGAACCGGGGACTTCAAAGGCCAGTACTTC
NA	TRBJ2-7	NA	TRBV6-5	CASSYSGFEQYF	TGTGCCAGCAGTTACTCCGGGTTCGAGCAGTACTTC
few	TRBJ1-1	NA	TRBV30	CAWSVLGAKSAFF	TGTGCCTGGAGTGTACTCGGGGCGAAATCAGCTTTCTTT
many	TRBJ2-5	NA	TRBV6-1	CAGGGGRDLETQYF	TGTGCCGGAGGGGGTGGCAGGGACTTGGAGACCCAGTACTTC